This TCR beta chain was captured in a study of T cells in Graves' hyperthyroidism and ophthalmopathy. Study-level findings and limits: Within blood appeared most thyroid clonotypes that had expanded above 0.001.

Regions amplified from RNA transcripts were the TCR beta CDR3 regions. A set of HTBI primers served as the primers for a first-round RT-PCR of the TCR CDR3. A single record per CDR3 protein comes from TCRdb applying MiXCR to the multiplex PCR reads. The sample lists about half a million distinct CDR3 sequences; around 15% were seen once. Enrolled ophthalmopathy patients presented with a Clinical Activity Score of at least 3, a NOSPECS grade of at least 4, and disease duration under 3 months. Uncontrolled infection, other autoimmune disease, pregnancy or lactation excluded patients. 10 ml of fresh peripheral blood supplied the PBMCs. There are many counts of this clonotype. Its antigen is unknown. Germline CDR1 is SGHTA and CDR2 is FQGTGA. J gave up 8 bases and V 4 bases, and 3 bases lay outside the gene matches. The length of the CDR3 is 13 residues.

Sequenced input: blood. The V and J genes are TRBV7-3 and TRBJ2-1; 9 bases fit TRBD2. This clonotype was obtained from a woman aged 25 to 39 with Graves' ophthalmopathy. CDR3 residues: CASSSAGGDEQFF. In nucleotides, the CDR3 is TGTGCCAGCAGCTCAGCGGGAGGAGATGAGCAGTTCTTC.